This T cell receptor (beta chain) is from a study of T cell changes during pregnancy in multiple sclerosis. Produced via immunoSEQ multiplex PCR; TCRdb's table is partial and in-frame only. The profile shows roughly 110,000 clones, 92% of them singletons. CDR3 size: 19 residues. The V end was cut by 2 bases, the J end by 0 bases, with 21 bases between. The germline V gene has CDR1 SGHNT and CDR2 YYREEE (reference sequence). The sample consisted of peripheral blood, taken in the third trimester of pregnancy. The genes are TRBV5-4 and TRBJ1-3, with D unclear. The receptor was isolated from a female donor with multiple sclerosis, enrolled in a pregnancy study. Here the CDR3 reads CASSLGSGPSKFSGNTIYF. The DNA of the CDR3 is TGTGCCAGCAGCTTAGGCAGCGGACCCTCTAAGTTCTCTGGAAACACCATATATTTT.